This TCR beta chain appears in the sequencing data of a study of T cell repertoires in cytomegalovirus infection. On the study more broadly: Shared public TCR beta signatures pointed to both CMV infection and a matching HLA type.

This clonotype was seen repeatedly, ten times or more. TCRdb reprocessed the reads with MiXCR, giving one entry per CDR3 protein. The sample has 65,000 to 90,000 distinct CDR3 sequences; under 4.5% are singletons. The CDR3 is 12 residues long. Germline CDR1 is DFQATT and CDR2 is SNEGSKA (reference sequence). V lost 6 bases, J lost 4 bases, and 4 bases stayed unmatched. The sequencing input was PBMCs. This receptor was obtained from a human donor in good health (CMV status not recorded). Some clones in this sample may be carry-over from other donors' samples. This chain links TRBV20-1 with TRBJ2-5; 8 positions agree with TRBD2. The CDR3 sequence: CSARAGVETQYF. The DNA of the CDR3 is TGCAGTGCACGAGCGGGGGTAGAGACCCAGTACTTC.